One sample yielded the 22 T cell receptor beta chains listed below, sequenced in a study of neurological immune-mediated disorders (dated 2019 in TCRdb). Preparation of the library involved 5' RACE. These reads were obtained on an Illumina HiSeq 2500. TCRdb ran its own pipeline on the public reads, namely fastp trimming at Q25 and MiXCR clone calling, and kept in-frame beta chains. Under each unique CDR3 protein, matching rows form one entry showing the most common genes and DNA. The sample table contains about 40,000 distinct CDR3 sequences; only one count was recorded for 2% to 3% of them. Clones ranked in the top ten supply about 2.4% of the sample. Sequencing was done on a sample of PBMCs. All receptors derive from a man over 45 with multiple sclerosis.

This clonotype came up many times. This rearrangement joins TRBV12-3 or TRBV12-4 to TRBJ2-1; TRBD1 matches at 10 bases. This CDR3 region has 15 residues. With V trimmed by 5 bases and J by 6 bases, 7 bases remained unmatched. As DNA, the CDR3 is TGTGCCAGCAGTCCTGGACAGGGGGGTACCAATGAGCAGTTCTTC. Its translation: CASSPGQGGTNEQFF.

This clonotype showed up many times. This sequence joins TRBV6-5 and TRBJ1-2; D unclear. From germline, CDR1 is MNHEY and CDR2 SVGAGI. The V end lost 6 bases, the J end lost 8 bases, and 28 bases lay between the germline ends. The CDR3 runs to 17 residues. CDR3 sequence: CASSPIVSGRREYGYTF. The CDR3 nucleotides read TGTGCCAGCAGCCCAATAGTATCCGGACGGAGGGAGTACGGCTACACCTTC.

This clonotype was detected ten times or more. The chain joins TRBV6-1 to TRBJ1-2; D is undetermined. The CDR3 spans 15 residues. V lost 1 base, J lost 0 bases, and 9 bases lay in between. CDR1 is MNHNS, CDR2 SASEGT, per germline. CDR3 in amino acids: CASSEGGRTNYGYTF. Written as DNA, the CDR3 is TGTGCCAGCAGTGAAGGAGGCAGAACTAACTATGGCTACACCTTC.

By share, this clonotype counts as medium-sized. The chain combines TRBV20-1 with TRBJ2-3; the match to TRBD2 covers 7 bases. V lost 2 bases and J lost 10; bases outside the gene matches: 6. The length of the CDR3 is 12 residues. Germline assignment: CDR1 DFQATT and CDR2 SNEGSKA (reference sequence). This CDR3 reads CSARFTSVAQYF. The CDR3 DNA reads TGCAGTGCTAGATTTACTAGCGTTGCGCAGTATTTT.

This clonotype occurred many times. The chain uses TRBV5-1 and TRBJ2-3; no definite D call. Germline-derived CDR1 and CDR2 are SGHRS and YFSETQ. Trimming shortened V by 4 bases and J by 3 bases, and 6 bases separated the two germline ends. The CDR3 sequence is 12 residues long. In DNA, the CDR3 is TGCGCCAGCAGCGCGACAACAGATACGCAGTATTTT. It encodes CASSATTDTQYF. The variable domain in full, completed from reference TRBV5-1 and TRBJ2-3, reads KAGVTQTPRYLIKTRGQQVTLSCSPISGHRSVSWYQQTPGQGLQFLFEYFSETQRNKGNFPGRFSGRQFSNSRSEMNVSTLELGDSALYLCASSATTDTQYFGPGTRLTVL.

In this sample, this clonotype turned up many times. The chain couples TRBV5-1 to TRBJ2-2; D call uncertain. The CDR3 is 15 amino acids. CDR1 and CDR2 from the germline V gene are SGHRS and YFSETQ. Trimming shortened V by 3 bases and J by 1 base, and 10 bases separated the two germline ends. CDR3 sequence (DNA): TGCGCCAGCAGCTACTACCCGAGGAACACCGGGGAGCTGTTTTTT. Encoded protein: CASSYYPRNTGELFF.

Ten or more counts support this clonotype. The chain recombines TRBV14 with TRBJ1-4; D remains unclear. The CDR3 extends over 14 amino acids. Germline V CDR1 and CDR2: SGHDN, FVKESK. V was clipped by 1 base and J by 4 bases, with 7 bases between them. CDR3 residues: CASSQVNNNEKLFF. DNA for the CDR3: TGTGCCAGCAGCCAAGTGAACAATAATGAAAAACTGTTTTTT.

This clonotype was observed many times. The V and J genes are TRBV7-9 and TRBJ1-5, with D unresolved. The length of the CDR3 is 13 residues. The germline gives CDR1 SEHNR, CDR2 FQNEAQ (reference sequence). V gave up 1 base and J gave up 5 bases, with 6 bases separating them. The CDR3 DNA is TGTGCCAGCAGCTTAGTTCGAGATCAGCCCCAGCATTTT. It translates to CASSLVRDQPQHF.

Many counts were recorded for this clonotype. This chain connects TRBV5-1 to TRBJ2-7; TRBD2 might be the D (5 bases). Germline assignment: CDR1 SGHRS and CDR2 YFSETQ. This CDR3 is built from 15 residues. Trimming pared 4 bases from V and 0 bases from J, leaving 14 bases between. For the CDR3, the DNA is TGCGCCAGCAGCCCGGGCCGGGGAAGCTCCTACGAGCAGTACTTC. Protein: CASSPGRGSSYEQYF.

The table lists this clonotype with many counts. The chain carries TRBV5-6 and TRBJ2-3; D not resolved. The CDR3 runs to 13 residues. Germline loops: CDR1 SGHDT, CDR2 YYEEEE. Trimming stripped 4 bases from V and 3 bases from J, with 9 bases between. For the CDR3, the DNA is TGTGCCAGCAGCGGTGGCCCTACAGATACGCAGTATTTT. This sequence encodes CASSGGPTDTQYF.

There are many counts of this clonotype. The chain uses TRBV12-3 or TRBV12-4 and TRBJ2-7; 7 bases map to TRBD2. The CDR3 covers 16 residues. V gave up 4 bases and J gave up 2 bases; unmatched junction bases: 11. CDR3 nucleotide sequence: TGTGCCAGCAGTTGGAAGAGCGGGGATAGCGCCTACGAGCAGTACTTC. This sequence encodes CASSWKSGDSAYEQYF.

This clonotype was counted many times. This chain uses TRBV28 with TRBJ1-2, with D possibly TRBD1 on 5 matching bases. This CDR3 comprises 13 residues. Germline V gene sequence: CDR1 MDHEN, CDR2 SYDVKM. Trimming removed 8 bases at V and 5 bases at J, with 15 bases between. The CDR3 protein is CASDMSGGYGYTF. CDR3 nucleotides: TGTGCCAGCGACATGTCGGGGGGTTATGGCTACACCTTC.

This clonotype came up many times. CDR3 protein: CSARGIGRGRETQYF. CDR3 in DNA: TGCAGTGCTAGGGGCATTGGGCGAGGGAGAGAGACCCAGTACTTC. The rearrangement links TRBV20-1 to TRBJ2-5, with D possibly matching TRBD2 (5 bases). Germline CDR1 DFQATT, CDR2 SNEGSKA (reference sequence). CDR3 length equals 15 residues. V was clipped by 3 bases and J by 4 bases, with 18 bases between them.

This clonotype was seen repeatedly, ten times or more. This sequence joins TRBV5-6 and TRBJ2-2; D gene ambiguous. The V gene's germline CDR1 is SGHDT and CDR2 YYEEEE. Trimming removed 2 bases from V and 7 bases from J, with 9 bases in between. This CDR3 spans 13 amino acids. CDR3 amino acids: CASSFAVSGELFF. Here the CDR3 DNA reads TGTGCCAGCAGCTTCGCGGTTAGCGGGGAGCTGTTTTTT.

This clonotype has ten or more counts. This chain joins TRBV29-1 and TRBJ2-2; 8 bases are shared with TRBD1. With 4 bases clipped from V and 4 bases from J, the junction kept 5 bases outside the gene matches. The germline V gene has CDR1 SQVTM and CDR2 ANQGSEA. This CDR3 comprises 14 residues. The CDR3 nucleotides read TGCAGCGTTGTTCTCCAGGGGGCCACCGGGGAGCTGTTTTTT. Translation: CSVVLQGATGELFF.

The table lists this clonotype with many counts. The chain joins TRBV5-1 to TRBJ2-3, with TRBD1 matching 8 bases. The CDR3 length is 15 residues. The V and J ends lost 4 bases and 3 bases, in that order; junction bases with no gene match: 7. CDR1 is SGHRS, CDR2 YFSETQ, per germline. CDR3 protein: CASSRQGSATDTQYF. The CDR3 nucleotides are TGCGCCAGCAGCCGACAGGGGTCAGCAACAGATACGCAGTATTTT.

This clonotype was detected ten times or more. This sequence joins TRBV5-1 and TRBJ2-5, with TRBD1 matching over 8 bases. Germline V gives CDR1 SGHRS, CDR2 YFSETQ. The V gene end was trimmed by 4 bases and the J gene end by 5 bases; junction bases not matched to a gene: 4. There are 13 residues in the CDR3. The CDR3 DNA reads as TGCGCCAGCAGCCCGGGGGACAGGGAGACCCAGTACTTC. Amino acids: CASSPGDRETQYF.

This clonotype was counted ten times or more. The J gene is TRBJ2-5, the V gene TRBV7-2; TRBD2 matches at 10 bases. Germline trimming cut 7 bases from V and 5 bases from J; bases unmatched to any gene: 7. Germline loops: CDR1 SGHTA, CDR2 FQGNSA. The CDR3 covers 14 residues. Here the CDR3 reads CASTTAGGFETQYF. The DNA of the CDR3 is TGTGCCAGCACCACAGCGGGGGGGTTTGAGACCCAGTACTTC.

This clonotype has ten or more counts. The rearrangement joins TRBV5-4 to TRBJ1-1, with 8 bases matching TRBD1. Germline V CDR1 and CDR2: SGHNT, YYREEE (reference sequence). The CDR3 consists of 16 residues. The V and J ends lost 6 bases and 0 bases, in that order; junction bases with no gene match: 10. The CDR3 nucleotides read TGTGCCAGCACCCAGACAGGGGCCTACATGAACACTGAAGCTTTCTTT. As protein: CASTQTGAYMNTEAFF.

Ten or more counts support this clonotype. The CDR3 coding sequence is TGTGCCAGCAGCCCTACTGAGGCAGGACAATACAATGAGCAGTTCTTC. This encodes CASSPTEAGQYNEQFF. V and J are TRBV7-9 and TRBJ2-1; weak D call: TRBD1 (5 bases). The CDR3 has 16 amino acids. The germline V gene encodes CDR1 SEHNR and CDR2 FQNEAQ (reference sequence). The ends were cut back, 5 bases at V and 4 bases at J, with 18 bases in the middle.

This chain links TRBV6-2 or TRBV6-3 with TRBJ1-1; D ambiguous. The V end lost 3 bases, the J end lost 4 bases, and 12 bases lay between the germline ends. This CDR3 has 14 residues. In germline, CDR1 is MNHEY, CDR2 SVGEGT. CDR3 protein: CASSYGGRPTEAFF. The CDR3 bases are TGTGCCAGCAGTTATGGTGGGCGTCCCACTGAAGCTTTCTTT.

This clonotype has at least ten counts. The J gene is TRBJ2-7, the V gene TRBV20-1, with TRBD1 as a possible D gene (6 bases). There are 13 residues in the CDR3. Trimming removed 6 bases from V and 3 bases from J, with 15 bases in between. CDR1 DFQATT and CDR2 SNEGSKA come from the germline V gene (reference sequence). The DNA for the CDR3 is TGCAGTGCCTCGCGGCAGGGGATCTACGAGCAGTACTTC. This sequence encodes CSASRQGIYEQYF.